The rows below give T cell receptor beta chains drawn from one sample of a study of blood T cell repertoires in COVID-19. Profiled with immunoSEQ multiplex PCR; TCRdb holds only in-frame clones, not every one. The sample has hundreds of thousands of clones, roughly 87% seen once. Sequencing used PBMCs or T cells enriched from blood (not recorded which). These receptors came from a woman aged 30 to 39 with acute COVID-19. The CDR3 runs from the conserved cysteine through the conserved F or W. Each record gives: CDR3 length, J gene, D gene, V gene, clone size, CDR3 protein, CDR3 DNA. D genes are given only for firm matches. Not all rows give a size; the values are once, few, many and, for expanded clones, a class.

>15|TRBJ1-1|TRBD1|TRBV27|NA
CASSSRQGMNTEAFF
TGTGCCAGCAGTTCTCGACAGGGAATGAACACTGAAGCTTTCTTT
>17|TRBJ2-1|NA|TRBV7-3|NA
CASSLIGMSGSYNEQFF
TGTGCCAGCAGCTTAATCGGGATGAGCGGCAGCTACAATGAGCAGTTCTTC
>15|TRBJ1-5|NA|TRBV21-1|NA
CASSKGQGWNQPQHF
TGTGCCAGCAGCAAAGGACAGGGATGGAATCAGCCCCAGCATTTT
>15|TRBJ2-1|NA|TRBV28|NA
CASSLFRELGNEQFF
TGTGCCAGCAGTTTATTTCGGGAGCTTGGCAATGAGCAGTTCTTC
>15|TRBJ2-2|NA|TRBV5-8|NA
CASSPLRLEDRELFF
TGTGCCAGCAGCCCGCTCCGACTCGAGGACAGGGAGCTGTTTTTT
>13|TRBJ1-1|TRBD1|TRBV29-1|NA
CSVEGTGGTEAFF
TGCAGCGTTGAGGGGACAGGGGGGACTGAAGCTTTCTTT
>13|TRBJ1-3|NA|TRBV30|NA
CAWHGSKGNTIYF
TGTGCCTGGCACGGGTCAAAGGGAAACACCATATATTTT
>13|TRBJ2-5|NA|TRBV28|NA
CASSLSLKETQYF
TGTGCCAGCAGTTTATCACTCAAAGAGACCCAGTACTTC
>12|TRBJ1-5|NA|TRBV19|NA
CASNQGNQPQHF
TGTGCCAGTAATCAGGGGAATCAGCCCCAGCATTTT
>13|TRBJ2-5|NA|TRBV11-1|NA
CASSLTGEETQYF
TGTGCCAGCAGCTTAACCGGGGAAGAGACCCAGTACTTC
>13|TRBJ1-6|NA|TRBV28|few
CASSEYYNSPLHF
TGTGCCAGCAGTGAGTACTATAATTCACCCCTCCACTTT
>15|TRBJ2-2|NA|TRBV18|NA
CASSPVPPRAGELFF
TGTGCCAGCTCACCAGTGCCCCCACGAGCCGGGGAGCTGTTTTTT
>15|TRBJ2-1|TRBD1|TRBV19|NA
CASSTPGGSYNEQFF
TGTGCCAGTAGTACCCCAGGGGGCTCCTACAATGAGCAGTTCTTC
>14|TRBJ1-1|TRBD1|TRBV29-1|few
CSISGTGGNTEAFF
TGCAGCATCTCCGGGACAGGGGGCAACACTGAAGCTTTCTTT
>12|TRBJ2-7|NA|TRBV12-3/TRBV12-4|NA
CASGPGDYEQYF
TGTGCCAGCGGACCGGGGGACTACGAGCAGTACTTC